Given below is one TCR beta chain in context. The CDR3 loop spans 13 amino acids. Looked up from germline, CDR1 is MNHEY and CDR2 is SVGEGT. V shed 8 bases and J 0 bases; nucleotides not matched to a gene: 0. The sample belongs to a study of T-cell memory formation after mild COVID-19. TCRdb called the 5' RACE reads again in MiXCR, with one record for every CDR3 protein. Seen here are 250,000 to 300,000 distinct CDR3 sequences, 15% to 20% observed once, and the top ten hold approximately 23%. The source material was PBMCs or a T cell subset sorted from them (not recorded which). This receptor was taken from a man between 18 and 35 years old who had mild COVID-19 (a few samples of this study predate the infection). Cell type and time point are not known. The V and J genes are TRBV6-2 or TRBV6-3 and TRBJ2-2; 7 bases line up with TRBD1. The CDR3 DNA reads as TGTGCCAGCGGACAGGCGAACACCGGGGAGCTGTTTTTT. The encoded protein is CASGQANTGELFF.